These T cell receptor beta chains were read from a single sample in a study of blood T cell repertoires in COVID-19. Repertoires were generated with immunoSEQ multiplex PCR, while TCRdb's copy carries only in-frame clones and drops some. The sample carries about 200,000 clones, over 60% recorded once. The material sequenced was peripheral blood. The receptors here all came from a woman aged 70-85 years with acute or convalescent COVID-19. The CDR3 runs from the conserved cysteine through the conserved F or W. D genes are given only for firm matches. The size entry is marked missing in some rows and otherwise reads once, few, many or a size class.

clone_size: NA; d_call: TRBD2; v_call: TRBV29-1; j_call: TRBJ2-3; cdr3_nt: TGCAGCGTCGGGACTAGCGGTAGCACAGATACGCAGTATTTT; cdr3_aa: CSVGTSGSTDTQYF
clone_size: NA; d_call: TRBD1; v_call: TRBV2; j_call: TRBJ1-4; cdr3_nt: TGTGCCAGCAGTGAGATTGCCCCGTTGCAGGGGGCCCCAACTAATGAAAAACTGTTTTTT; cdr3_aa: CASSEIAPLQGAPTNEKLFF
clone_size: NA; d_call: NA; v_call: TRBV5-1; j_call: TRBJ2-2; cdr3_nt: TGCGCCAGCAGCTTGGAGTGGCAGGGGAGCACCGGGGAGCTGTTTTTT; cdr3_aa: CASSLEWQGSTGELFF
clone_size: NA; d_call: TRBD2; v_call: TRBV6-4; j_call: TRBJ2-3; cdr3_nt: TGTGCCTCTCGGACTAGCGGGAACACAGATACGCAGTATTTT; cdr3_aa: CASRTSGNTDTQYF
clone_size: NA; d_call: TRBD2; v_call: TRBV4-1; j_call: TRBJ2-1; cdr3_nt: TGCGCCAGCAGCCAATTCGGACTAGCGGGAGGAGGAAGCTCCTACAATGAGCAGTTCTTC; cdr3_aa: CASSQFGLAGGGSSYNEQFF
clone_size: NA; d_call: NA; v_call: TRBV4-2; j_call: TRBJ1-1; cdr3_nt: TGTGCCAGCAGCCAAGGAGGGGGTCGGACTGAAGCTTTCTTT; cdr3_aa: CASSQGGGRTEAFF
clone_size: NA; d_call: NA; v_call: TRBV11-3; j_call: TRBJ2-1; cdr3_nt: TGTGCCAGCAGCTTGAGGCCCTTAGTGGTTGAGCAGTTCTTC; cdr3_aa: CASSLRPLVVEQFF
clone_size: NA; d_call: NA; v_call: TRBV7-2; j_call: TRBJ1-5; cdr3_nt: TGTGCCAGCAGCCCTCGGGTCGATCAGCCCCAGCATTTT; cdr3_aa: CASSPRVDQPQHF
clone_size: NA; d_call: TRBD1; v_call: TRBV5-1; j_call: TRBJ1-2; cdr3_nt: TGCGCCAGCAGCCCGGCCAGGGACAGGGGAGGCGGCTACACCTTC; cdr3_aa: CASSPARDRGGGYTF
clone_size: few; d_call: TRBD2; v_call: TRBV24-1; j_call: TRBJ2-1; cdr3_nt: TGTGCCACCAGTGACACCGGACTAGCGGGAGTACTCAATGAGCAGTTCTTC; cdr3_aa: CATSDTGLAGVLNEQFF
clone_size: NA; d_call: TRBD1; v_call: TRBV30; j_call: TRBJ1-5; cdr3_nt: TGTGCCTGGAGTGTACGAGGACAGGGAACATTTCAGCCCCAGCATTTT; cdr3_aa: CAWSVRGQGTFQPQHF
clone_size: NA; d_call: TRBD2; v_call: TRBV7-6; j_call: TRBJ2-3; cdr3_nt: TGTGCCAGCGGCTGGGGTAGCGGGAGACTAACAGATACGCAGTATTTT; cdr3_aa: CASGWGSGRLTDTQYF
clone_size: NA; d_call: NA; v_call: TRBV3-1/TRBV3-2; j_call: TRBJ2-4; cdr3_nt: TGTGCCAGCAGCCAAGGGCGAGGTAACATTCAGTACTTC; cdr3_aa: CASSQGRGNIQYF
clone_size: NA; d_call: NA; v_call: TRBV5-1; j_call: TRBJ1-4; cdr3_nt: TGCGCCAGCAGCTCAGGGGCCGGGGATGAAAAACTGTTTTTT; cdr3_aa: CASSSGAGDEKLFF
clone_size: few; d_call: TRBD2; v_call: TRBV2; j_call: TRBJ2-3; cdr3_nt: TGTGCCAGCAGTGTAAGACTAGCGGAAAACACAGATACGCAGTATTTT; cdr3_aa: CASSVRLAENTDTQYF
clone_size: NA; d_call: NA; v_call: TRBV19; j_call: TRBJ2-3; cdr3_nt: TGTGCCAGTAGTATAGACCGTAGCGGAGGGGGCGCAGATACGCAGTATTTT; cdr3_aa: CASSIDRSGGGADTQYF
clone_size: NA; d_call: TRBD2; v_call: TRBV6-2/TRBV6-3; j_call: TRBJ2-1; cdr3_nt: TGTGCCAGCAGCCCAGTGGCGGGAGGCTACAATGAGCAGTTCTTC; cdr3_aa: CASSPVAGGYNEQFF
clone_size: few; d_call: NA; v_call: TRBV2; j_call: TRBJ2-7; cdr3_nt: TGTGCCAGCAGTGAAGCGCTTCCAGGGTGGTTCTCCTACGAGCAGTACTTC; cdr3_aa: CASSEALPGWFSYEQYF
clone_size: NA; d_call: TRBD2; v_call: TRBV5-4; j_call: TRBJ2-1; cdr3_nt: TGTGCCAGCAGCTTGGCCCCACTAGCGGGTACCCCCAATGAGCAGTTCTTC; cdr3_aa: CASSLAPLAGTPNEQFF
clone_size: few; d_call: NA; v_call: TRBV30; j_call: TRBJ2-3; cdr3_nt: TGTGCCTGGAGTGGAGGTAGCACAGATACGCAGTATTTT; cdr3_aa: CAWSGGSTDTQYF
clone_size: NA; d_call: NA; v_call: TRBV24-1; j_call: TRBJ1-5; cdr3_nt: TGTGCCACCAGTGATAGAGGGTTTCAGCCCCAGCATTTT; cdr3_aa: CATSDRGFQPQHF
clone_size: NA; d_call: TRBD1; v_call: TRBV27; j_call: TRBJ1-4; cdr3_nt: TGTGCCAGCAGACTGGGGACAGGGTACGCTGAACTGTTTTTT; cdr3_aa: CASRLGTGYAELFF
clone_size: NA; d_call: TRBD2; v_call: TRBV10-3; j_call: TRBJ2-7; cdr3_nt: TGTGCCATCAGTGGGGGACTAGCGGGAGATTACGAGCAGTACTTC; cdr3_aa: CAISGGLAGDYEQYF
clone_size: NA; d_call: TRBD1; v_call: TRBV6-5; j_call: TRBJ1-3; cdr3_nt: TGTGCCAGCAGTTCCCGGGACAGGGACGGCGACACCATATATTTT; cdr3_aa: CASSSRDRDGDTIYF
clone_size: NA; d_call: TRBD1; v_call: TRBV5-1; j_call: TRBJ2-5; cdr3_nt: TGCGCCAGCAGCTCGACAGGGGTTGAAGAGACCCAGTACTTC; cdr3_aa: CASSSTGVEETQYF
clone_size: NA; d_call: NA; v_call: TRBV19; j_call: TRBJ1-1; cdr3_nt: TGTGCCAGTAGCTTGACAGGGAACACTGAAGCTTTCTTT; cdr3_aa: CASSLTGNTEAFF
clone_size: NA; d_call: NA; v_call: TRBV6-5; j_call: TRBJ1-5; cdr3_nt: TGTGCCAGCAGTACCCCCTCGGATCAGGGGCCCCAGCATTTT; cdr3_aa: CASSTPSDQGPQHF
clone_size: once; d_call: TRBD2; v_call: TRBV24-1; j_call: TRBJ2-1; cdr3_nt: TGTGCCACCAGTGATGCAGGGACTAGCGGTGATTACGAGCAGTTCTTC; cdr3_aa: CATSDAGTSGDYEQFF
clone_size: NA; d_call: NA; v_call: TRBV19; j_call: TRBJ2-1; cdr3_nt: TGTGCCAGTAGAAGCCGGTCCTTCTCCTACAATGAGCAGTTCTTC; cdr3_aa: CASRSRSFSYNEQFF
clone_size: NA; d_call: NA; v_call: TRBV7-9; j_call: TRBJ1-1; cdr3_nt: TGTGCCAGCAGCCCGGGGGGAGGCCGGGCGAACACTGAAGCTTTCTTT; cdr3_aa: CASSPGGGRANTEAFF
clone_size: NA; d_call: NA; v_call: TRBV12-5; j_call: TRBJ2-5; cdr3_nt: TGTGCTAGTGGTTTGAGTCCGACAGCCCAAGAGACCCAGTACTTC; cdr3_aa: CASGLSPTAQETQYF
clone_size: NA; d_call: TRBD2; v_call: TRBV3-1/TRBV3-2; j_call: TRBJ2-7; cdr3_nt: TGTGCCAGCAGCCGACTAGCGGGCTACGAGCAGTACTTC; cdr3_aa: CASSRLAGYEQYF
clone_size: NA; d_call: NA; v_call: TRBV7-3; j_call: TRBJ2-3; cdr3_nt: TGTGCCAGCAGCAACAGCGGAAGCACAGATACGCAGTATTTT; cdr3_aa: CASSNSGSTDTQYF
clone_size: once; d_call: TRBD1; v_call: TRBV19; j_call: TRBJ2-3; cdr3_nt: TGTGCCAGTAGGGACAGGGGCATCACAGATACGCAGTATTTT; cdr3_aa: CASRDRGITDTQYF
clone_size: few; d_call: TRBD2; v_call: TRBV4-1; j_call: TRBJ2-7; cdr3_nt: TGCGCCAGCAGAGTAGGGGCTAGCGGTAATTACGAGCAGTACTTC; cdr3_aa: CASRVGASGNYEQYF
clone_size: NA; d_call: NA; v_call: TRBV10-1; j_call: TRBJ2-7; cdr3_nt: TGCGCCGGACCCAAGCAGGGATACTACGAGCAGTACTTC; cdr3_aa: CAGPKQGYYEQYF
clone_size: once; d_call: TRBD2; v_call: TRBV2; j_call: TRBJ2-1; cdr3_nt: TGTGCCAGCAGTCTTCTGACTAGCGTTATTGAGCAGTTCTTC; cdr3_aa: CASSLLTSVIEQFF
clone_size: NA; d_call: TRBD2; v_call: TRBV7-2; j_call: TRBJ2-1; cdr3_nt: TGTGCCAGCAGCTTAGTTGGGACTAGCATCTACAATGAGCAGTTCTTC; cdr3_aa: CASSLVGTSIYNEQFF
clone_size: once; d_call: TRBD2; v_call: TRBV2; j_call: TRBJ2-1; cdr3_nt: TGTGCCAGCAGTATCTGGGAGGGCCTTGACGAGCAGTTCTTC; cdr3_aa: CASSIWEGLDEQFF
clone_size: NA; d_call: NA; v_call: TRBV9; j_call: TRBJ2-3; cdr3_nt: TGTGCCAGCAGCGTAGGAGTAGCGGGCACAGATACGCAGTATTTT; cdr3_aa: CASSVGVAGTDTQYF
clone_size: few; d_call: TRBD1; v_call: TRBV6-5; j_call: TRBJ1-6; cdr3_nt: TGTGCCAGCAGTTATTCCGGGACAGGATATAATTCACCCCTCCACTTT; cdr3_aa: CASSYSGTGYNSPLHF